This entry lists 5 T cell receptor beta chains sequenced from one sample in a study of T-cell reconstitution after alpha-beta-depleted transplantation in children. Unique molecular identifiers were built into the TCRbeta library. MiXCR was run by TCRdb on the PCR reads, yielding one entry per CDR3 protein. In the table there are about 980,000 distinct CDR3 sequences, roughly 29% of which are singletons. The material sequenced was PBMCs, mostly from graft donor cells, taken 360 days after TCRalphabeta/CD19-depleted stem cell transplant. These receptor sequences come from a boy under two years old who had a stem cell transplant for SCID, so the T cells may come from the graft donor.

There are a few counts of this clonotype. The chain recombines TRBV9 with TRBJ2-1; 10 bases fit TRBD2. The V gene's germline CDR1 is SGDLS and CDR2 YYNGEE. The CDR3 is 16 residues long. The ends lost 4 bases at V and 7 bases at J; junction bases unmatched: 11. This CDR3 is CASSPRLAGVRNEQFF. The CDR3 DNA reads TGTGCCAGCAGCCCTCGTCTAGCGGGGGTGCGGAATGAGCAGTTCTTC.

This clonotype was counted between two and nine times. The chain recombines TRBV10-3 with TRBJ2-5, with D tentatively TRBD1 (6 bases). V lost 6 bases to trimming and J lost 1 base, with 9 bases between them. Germline values: CDR1 ENHRY, CDR2 SYGVKD. This CDR3 region has 13 residues. The CDR3 sequence: CAISRTAQETQYF. DNA of the CDR3: TGTGCCATCAGCAGGACAGCCCAAGAGACCCAGTACTTC.

The rearrangement uses TRBV12-3 or TRBV12-4 and TRBJ2-3; no clear D gene. The ends were cut back, 4 bases at V and 0 bases at J, with 8 bases in the middle. The CDR3 contains 14 residues. The DNA of the CDR3 is TGTGCCAGCAGTTACTCGGTGAGCACAGATACGCAGTATTTT. It specifies CASSYSVSTDTQYF.

This clonotype was found a few times. The V call is TRBV12-3 or TRBV12-4, the J call TRBJ2-7; 8 nucleotides line up with TRBD1. CDR3 length equals 14 residues. The V segment lost 5 bases and the J segment 2 bases; nucleotides outside the gene matches: 5. The DNA for the CDR3 is TGTGCCAGCAGTACTGGACAGGGACCCTACGAGCAGTACTTC. Its translation is CASSTGQGPYEQYF.

The chain links TRBV15 to TRBJ2-3, with D perhaps assigned TRBD1 or TRBD2 (6 bases each). In germline, CDR1 is LNHNV, CDR2 YYDKDF (reference sequence). The CDR3 runs 18 residues. The V end was cut by 3 bases, the J end by 2 bases, with 21 bases between. CDR3 DNA: TGTGCCACCAGCAGGGGGAACAGGGAGGTTTGGCCCACAGATACGCAGTATTTT. It is translated as CATSRGNREVWPTDTQYF.